This TCR beta chain was profiled in a study of blood T cell repertoires in COVID-19. Study-wide context: Collection of acute and convalescent COVID-19 samples took place in the United States, Italy and Spain.

The CDR3 totals 14 residues. Germline CDR1 SGDLS, CDR2 YYNGEE. V was clipped by 3 bases and J by 2 bases, with 12 bases between them. As handled by the study authors: Reference gene primer amplification gave estimated nucleated cell counts. Assay used: immunoSEQ multiplex PCR; TCRdb lists only in-frame clones, some missing. D and trimming were read from the DNA, whereas the V and J calls and clone size are those reported in that table. The table lists some 50,000 clones, approximately 90% of them singletons. Material for sequencing was peripheral blood. This TCR was recovered from a man in his forties with acute or convalescent COVID-19. The rearrangement links TRBV9 to TRBJ2-7; possibly TRBD2 for D (5 bases). The DNA for the CDR3 is TGTGCCAGCAGCGCCCGACGGGATACCTACGAGCAGTACTTC. Translated: CASSARRDTYEQYF.